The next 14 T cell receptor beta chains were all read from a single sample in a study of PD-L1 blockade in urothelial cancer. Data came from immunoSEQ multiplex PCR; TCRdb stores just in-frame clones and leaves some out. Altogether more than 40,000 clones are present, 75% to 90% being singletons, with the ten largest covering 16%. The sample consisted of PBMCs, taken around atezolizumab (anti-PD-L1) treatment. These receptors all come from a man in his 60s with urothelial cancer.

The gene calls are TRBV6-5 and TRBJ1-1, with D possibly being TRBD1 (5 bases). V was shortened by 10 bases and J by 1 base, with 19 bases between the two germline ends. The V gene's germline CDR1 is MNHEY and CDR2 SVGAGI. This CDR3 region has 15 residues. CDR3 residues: CATTKKRGRNTEAFF. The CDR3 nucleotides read TGTGCCACCACCAAAAAAAGGGGTCGGAACACTGAAGCTTTCTTT.

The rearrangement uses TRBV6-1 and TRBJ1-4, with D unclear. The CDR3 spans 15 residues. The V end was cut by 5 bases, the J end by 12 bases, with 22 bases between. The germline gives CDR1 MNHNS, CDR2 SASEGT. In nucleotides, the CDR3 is TGTGCCAGCAGTCCCCTTTCGTTCGGAGGTAACGAACTGTTTTTT. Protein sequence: CASSPLSFGGNELFF.

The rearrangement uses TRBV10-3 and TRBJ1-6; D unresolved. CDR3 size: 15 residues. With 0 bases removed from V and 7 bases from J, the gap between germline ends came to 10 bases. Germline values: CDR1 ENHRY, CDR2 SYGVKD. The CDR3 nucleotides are TGTGCCATCAGTGAGTCAGGAGAGCAGAATTCACCCCTCCACTTT. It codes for CAISESGEQNSPLHF.

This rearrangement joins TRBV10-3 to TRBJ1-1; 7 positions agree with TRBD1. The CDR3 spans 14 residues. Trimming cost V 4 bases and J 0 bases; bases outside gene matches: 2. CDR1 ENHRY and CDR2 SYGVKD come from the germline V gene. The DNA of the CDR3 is TGTGCCATCAGTGGACAGGGATTGAACACTGAAGCTTTCTTT. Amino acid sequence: CAISGQGLNTEAFF.

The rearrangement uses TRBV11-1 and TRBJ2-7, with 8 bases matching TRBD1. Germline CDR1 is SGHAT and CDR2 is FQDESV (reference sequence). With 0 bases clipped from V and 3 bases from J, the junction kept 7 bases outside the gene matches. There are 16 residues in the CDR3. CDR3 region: CASSLATGVMSYEQYF. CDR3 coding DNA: TGTGCCAGCAGCTTAGCGACAGGGGTAATGAGCTACGAGCAGTACTTC.

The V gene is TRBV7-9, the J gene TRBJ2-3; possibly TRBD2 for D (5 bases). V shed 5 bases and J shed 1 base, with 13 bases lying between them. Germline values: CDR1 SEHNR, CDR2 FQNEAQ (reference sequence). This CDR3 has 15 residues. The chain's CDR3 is CASSLGLFGTDTQYF. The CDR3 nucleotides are TGTGCCAGCAGCCTAGGACTGTTCGGCACAGATACGCAGTATTTT.

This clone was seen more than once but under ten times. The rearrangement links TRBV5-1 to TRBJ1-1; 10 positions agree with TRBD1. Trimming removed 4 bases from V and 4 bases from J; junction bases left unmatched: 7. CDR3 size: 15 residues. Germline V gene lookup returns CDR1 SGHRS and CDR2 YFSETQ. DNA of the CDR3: TGCGCCAGCAGCGTCATGGGGGACAGGGGCACTGAAGCTTTCTTT. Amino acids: CASSVMGDRGTEAFF.

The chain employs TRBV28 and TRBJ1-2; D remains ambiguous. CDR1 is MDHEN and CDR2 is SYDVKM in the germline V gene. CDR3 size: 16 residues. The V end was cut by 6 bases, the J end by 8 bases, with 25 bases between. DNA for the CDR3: TGTGCCAGCAGAGCGCCGGGAGCCGCCCTATCTGGAGGCTACACCTTC. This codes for CASRAPGAALSGGYTF.

CDR3 in amino acids: CASSLAHSVASRPLGTDTQYF. The CDR3 bases are TGCGCCAGCAGCTTAGCCCACTCCGTCGCTAGTCGGCCCCTTGGCACAGATACGCAGTATTTT. The rearrangement joins TRBV5-1 to TRBJ2-3; D not certain. V was trimmed by 2 bases and J by 1 base, leaving 29 bases between them. The CDR3 length is 21 residues. The V gene's germline CDR1 is SGHRS and CDR2 YFSETQ.

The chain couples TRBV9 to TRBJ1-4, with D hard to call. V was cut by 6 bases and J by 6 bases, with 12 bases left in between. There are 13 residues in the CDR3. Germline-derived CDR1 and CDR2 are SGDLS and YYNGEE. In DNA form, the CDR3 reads TGTGCCAGCACCGGAAGGGAGGATGAAAAACTGTTTTTT. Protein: CASTGREDEKLFF.

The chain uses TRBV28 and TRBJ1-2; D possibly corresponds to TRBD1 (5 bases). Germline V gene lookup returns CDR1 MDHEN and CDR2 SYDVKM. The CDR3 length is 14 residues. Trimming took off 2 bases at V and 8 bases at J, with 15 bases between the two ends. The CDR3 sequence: CASSLVQGRVGYTF. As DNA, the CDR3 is TGTGCCAGCAGTTTAGTGCAGGGTCGCGTGGGCTACACCTTC.

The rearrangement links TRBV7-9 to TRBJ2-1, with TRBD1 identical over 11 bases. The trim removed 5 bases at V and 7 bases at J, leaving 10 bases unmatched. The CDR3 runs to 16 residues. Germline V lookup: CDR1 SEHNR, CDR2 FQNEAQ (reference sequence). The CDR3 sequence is CASSQRGQGARNEQFF. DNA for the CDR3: TGTGCCAGCAGCCAACGCGGACAGGGGGCACGTAATGAGCAGTTCTTC. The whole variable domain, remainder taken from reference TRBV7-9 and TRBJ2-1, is DTGVSQNPRHKITKRGQNVTFRCDPISEHNRLYWYRQTLGQGPEFLTYFQNEAQLEKSRLLSDRFSAERPKGSFSTLEIQRTEQGDSAMYLCASSQRGQGARNEQFFGPGTRLTVL.

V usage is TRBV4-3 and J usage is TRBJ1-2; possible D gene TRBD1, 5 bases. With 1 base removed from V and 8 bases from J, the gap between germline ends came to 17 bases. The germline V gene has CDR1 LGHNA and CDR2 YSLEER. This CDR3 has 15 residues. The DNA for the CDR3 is TGCGCCAGCAGCCAAGTTCCAACATCGACAGAGGGCTACACCTTC. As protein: CASSQVPTSTEGYTF.

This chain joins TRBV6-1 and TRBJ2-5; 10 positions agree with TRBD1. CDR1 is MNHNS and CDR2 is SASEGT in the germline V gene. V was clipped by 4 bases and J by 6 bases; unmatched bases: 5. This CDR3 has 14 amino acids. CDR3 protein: CASSGPGQGKTQYF. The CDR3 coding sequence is TGTGCCAGCAGTGGCCCGGGACAGGGGAAGACCCAGTACTTC.